What follows describes a single T cell receptor (beta chain). The clone's antigen remains unknown. Base qualities are not at hand, and no much larger clone is one base apart. The sample is drawn from a study of cytomegalovirus exposure and HLA in healthy donors (dated by TCRdb to 2016 to 2017). About the study as a whole: The 670 or so repertoires of the first cohort and the roughly 120 validation repertoires were produced on the same platform, according to a later analysis. Along with the approximately 620-subject first cohort, a separate validation cohort of some 130 different subjects was used. The study aimed to test whether cataloging public T cell receptors could reveal signatures of past pathogen exposure. High-throughput TCR immunosequencing, statistical association of individual TCRs with disease status, and machine learning were combined to predict cytomegalovirus infection status. The investigation overall reported the following: Most TCR sequences were seen in very few donors, while some public TCRs were found in many individuals. A total of 150 to 200 TCR beta chains were listed by the study as associated with cytomegalovirus. A later analysis had no HLA typing for the validation cohort, so co-occurrence there was scored across all 130 or so repertoires. The authors suggested that the approach could potentially be generalized to other disease states and immunological phenotypes. Cytomegalovirus status was reported to be diagnosed by the classifier with high specificity and sensitivity in both the original and validation cohorts. Of the cluster scores, 90% to 95% were above 0 in a later analysis, which found that TCRs clustered in the first cohort also tended to co-occur in the 130 or so validation repertoires. A few of the identified cytomegalovirus-associated TCR beta chains were confirmed in vitro to be specific for cytomegalovirus antigens.

The donors were included in the validation cohort of roughly 130 subjects, a group kept apart from the approximately 670-subject first cohort. Library preparation was by the immunoSEQ multiplex PCR assay. In the authors' own workflow: A statistical classification framework was developed to diagnose cytomegalovirus status using the catalog of TCR beta chain sequences. TCRdb's version of the immuneACCESS table is confined to in-frame rearrangements and falls short of the full clone set. An unresolved V gene accounts for under half of the shortfall where checked; the remainder is of unknown origin. Clonal size and the V and J genes are those of that table, whereas D and trimming came from the DNA. This sample lists some 130,000 clones; about 80% were detected once. 25% to 30% of the sample goes to the ten largest clones. Per the germline V gene, SGHDT is the CDR1 and YYEEEE is the CDR2. The V and J ends are trimmed by 1 base and 1 base, leaving 14 bases between them. The cysteine opens and the phenylalanine closes a CDR3 of 16 amino acids. CDR3 DNA is the only sequence kept; it has 48 bases, read in frame from the first base.

The sequenced material came from PBMCs. The chain joins TRBV5-6 to TRBJ1-2; TRBD1 might be the D gene, on 5 matching bases. The clonotype originates from a man younger than 45 in good health and CMV-seropositive. The DNA sequence is given as TGTGCCAGCAGCTTGAGGACATCTGTTTTTAACTATGGCTACACCTTC. This codes for CASSLRTSVFNYGYTF.